This TCR beta chain comes out of a study of shared clonotypes between healthy human individuals. Donation came from healthy HIV-negative adults that had no recent acute infections or vaccinations. CDR3 length: 16 amino acids. The trim removed 2 bases at V and 4 bases at J, leaving 6 bases unmatched. Germline V gene lookup returns CDR1 MNHEY and CDR2 SMNVEV (reference sequence). Measured with immunoSEQ multiplex PCR; TCRdb has only the in-frame clones, and not every one. The table records roughly 720,000 clones, roughly 87% of them present only once. The chain carries TRBV27 and TRBJ2-1, with 9 bases identical to TRBD1. The source of this sequence is a man between 18 and 35 years old in good health. Some clones in this sample may be carry-over from other donors' samples. The sequenced sample was memory CD8+ T cells from PBMCs. Subset: CD45RO+ cells pooled with CCR7-negative TemRA cells. CDR3 sequence (DNA): TGTGCCAGCAGTTTACCCGGGACAGGGCCGTACAATGAGCAGTTCTTC. Translation gives CASSLPGTGPYNEQFF.